This T cell receptor beta chain originates from a study of blood T cell repertoires in COVID-19. Trimming took off 2 bases at V and 6 bases at J, with 10 bases between the two ends. This CDR3 contains 14 residues. Per the germline V gene, CDR1 is MNHEY and CDR2 is SMNVEV (reference sequence). Sequencing used immunoSEQ multiplex PCR; TCRdb keeps in-frame clones, though not all of them. The sample carries around 200,000 clones, approximately 86% recorded once. The sequenced sample was PBMCs or T cells enriched from blood (not recorded which). The clonotype originates from a woman aged 25 to 39 who had been exposed to COVID-19. The chain employs TRBV27 and TRBJ1-4; D is possibly TRBD1 (5 bases). CDR3 region: CASSLLSGDEKLFF. The DNA of the CDR3 is TGTGCCAGCAGTTTACTTTCGGGGGATGAAAAACTGTTTTTT.